This is a list of T cell receptor beta chains from one sample in a study of T cell changes during pregnancy in multiple sclerosis. Sequenced by immunoSEQ multiplex PCR; TCRdb stores in-frame clones only, minus some. The data contain about 110,000 clones, 92% of them singletons. Sequences were derived from peripheral blood, sampled in the third trimester of pregnancy. The receptors originated from a female donor with multiple sclerosis, enrolled in a pregnancy study. CDR3s include the opening cysteine and the closing phenylalanine or tryptophan. A D gene is named only where the DNA matches it firmly. Where a row states a size, it is once, few, many or the class of an expanded clone; other rows omit it.

once	TRBV9	TRBD1	TRBJ1-6	CASSAGTALGSPLHF	TGTGCCAGCAGCGCAGGGACAGCCCTAGGTTCACCCCTCCACTTT
once	TRBV28	-	TRBJ1-2	CASSLPGTVGATSYGYTF	TGTGCCAGCAGTTTACCCGGGACCGTGGGGGCAACGTCCTATGGCTACACCTTC
-	TRBV5-1	TRBD1	TRBJ2-7	CASSYGNRGNEQYF	TGCGCCAGCAGCTACGGTAACAGGGGGAACGAGCAGTACTTC
-	TRBV7-9	TRBD1	TRBJ1-1	CASSSSRTGNTEAFF	TGTGCCAGCAGCTCCAGCCGGACAGGGAACACTGAAGCTTTCTTT
-	TRBV9	TRBD2	TRBJ2-1	CASSVLAGGSNEQFF	TGTGCCAGCAGCGTCCTAGCGGGAGGGTCCAATGAGCAGTTCTTC
-	TRBV11-2	-	TRBJ2-7	CASSFGWAYEQYF	TGTGCCAGCAGCTTCGGGTGGGCCTACGAGCAGTACTTC
-	TRBV27	-	TRBJ2-3	CASSLWGSTDTQYF	TGTGCCAGCAGTTTATGGGGCAGCACAGATACGCAGTATTTT
once	TRBV14	-	TRBJ2-2	CASSQDRARVNTGELFF	TGTGCCAGCAGCCAAGACAGGGCCCGAGTGAACACCGGGGAGCTGTTTTTT
-	TRBV19	-	TRBJ2-7	CASSIDARVSGSYEQYF	TGTGCCAGTAGTATAGATGCCCGGGTTTCGGGGTCCTACGAGCAGTACTTC
-	TRBV5-1	TRBD1	TRBJ2-3	CASSLDRGRSDTQYF	TGCGCCAGCAGCTTGGACAGGGGGCGATCAGATACGCAGTATTTT
-	TRBV7-9	TRBD2	TRBJ2-3	CASSLERGGPDTQYF	TGTGCCAGCAGCCTGGAGCGGGGGGGCCCCGATACGCAGTATTTT
-	TRBV5-1	TRBD1	TRBJ2-4	CASSFLKGTGRRDIQYF	TGCGCCAGCAGCTTCCTCAAAGGGACAGGCCGGCGGGACATTCAGTACTTC
-	TRBV9	TRBD2	TRBJ2-5	CASSVWRGALPEAQYF	TGTGCCAGCAGCGTATGGCGGGGGGCCCTACCTGAGGCCCAGTACTTC